These 12 T cell receptor beta chains were all obtained from the same sample, sequenced in a study of regulatory T cells in long-lasting Graves disease. As for time point: newly diagnosed GD, antithyroid drugs for less than 3 months. The TCR library used RNA extracted from PBMCs. CDR3 regions were amplified by Arm-PCR using iRepertoire HTBI primers to build TCR beta libraries. TCRdb ran MiXCR on the multiplex PCR reads and lists one entry per CDR3 protein. Seen here are about 470,000 distinct CDR3 sequences, 14% to 15% observed once, and the top ten hold around 15%. In addition, the sample was reused for a study of T cells in Graves' hyperthyroidism and ophthalmopathy.

Sample: peripheral blood mononuclear cells (PBMCs), taken at new diagnosis, from a patient treated with antithyroid drugs. The receptor set was obtained from a woman in her twenties or thirties with Graves disease.

The J gene is TRBJ2-6, the V gene TRBV9; D may be TRBD1 or TRBD2 (6 bases each). The V end was cut by 4 bases, the J end by 3 bases, with 20 bases between. This CDR3 has 18 residues. The germline V gene encodes CDR1 SGDLS and CDR2 YYNGEE. DNA for the CDR3: TGTGCCAGCAGCACCCAATTGGGGGGCGCAGATGGGGCCAACGTCCTGACTTTC. It encodes CASSTQLGGADGANVLTF.

In this sample, this clonotype turned up a few times. The J gene is TRBJ2-5, the V gene TRBV7-3, with a possible D match to TRBD1 (6 bases). V was cut by 5 bases and J by 0 bases, with 16 bases left in between. This CDR3 has 16 amino acids. Germline V gene sequence: CDR1 SGHTA, CDR2 FQGTGA. In DNA form, the CDR3 reads TGTGCCAGCAGCCCCGGGACAAGAAATTACCAAGAGACCCAGTACTTC. It specifies CASSPGTRNYQETQYF. Supplemented by reference TRBV7-3 and TRBJ2-5, the full variable domain reads GAGVSQTPSNKVTEKGKYVELRCDPISGHTALYWYRQSLGQGPEFLIYFQGTGAADDSGLPNDRFFAVRPEGSVSTLKIQRTERGDSAVYLCASSPGTRNYQETQYFGPGTRLLVL.

The CDR3 DNA follows: TGCGCCAGCAGCATGGGACTAGCGGGAGTCTATGAGACCCAGTACTTC. This sequence encodes CASSMGLAGVYETQYF. The rearrangement joins TRBV5-1 to TRBJ2-5; the match to TRBD2 covers 14 bases. CDR1 is SGHRS and CDR2 is YFSETQ in the germline V gene. The CDR3 consists of 16 residues. V dropped 4 bases and J dropped 5; count of bases not matched to a gene: 7.

This clonotype was detected a few times. The chain carries TRBV7-6 and TRBJ1-1, with 8 bases that match TRBD1. Losses at the gene ends were 3 bases for V and 0 bases for J; bases not matched to a gene: 6. CDR3 length: 16 residues. Per germline, CDR1 SGHVS and CDR2 FNYEAQ. The CDR3 spells CASSLYPGGLNTEAFF. The DNA of the CDR3 is TGTGCCAGCAGCTTGTACCCAGGGGGCTTGAACACTGAAGCTTTCTTT.

This clonotype has ten or more counts. The V gene is TRBV18, the J gene TRBJ2-1; 8 nucleotides line up with TRBD1. The J segment lost 12 bases and the V segment lost 4 bases, leaving 5 bases of the junction unmatched. Germline V gives CDR1 KGHSH, CDR2 LQKENI. This CDR3 spans 12 amino acids. As DNA, the CDR3 is TGTGCCAGCTCACGATCCGGGACAGGGCAGTTCTTC. Translated: CASSRSGTGQFF.

In its sample, this clonotype was seen a few times. CDR3 DNA sequence: TGCGCCAGCAGTTCAGACCGGTATCAGCCCCAGCATTTT. It is translated as CASSSDRYQPQHF. V usage is TRBV10-1 and J usage is TRBJ1-5; no reliable D call. The germline gives CDR1 WNHNN, CDR2 SYGVQD (reference sequence). The V and J ends lost 5 bases and 5 bases respectively, with 10 bases between them. The CDR3 covers 13 residues.

This clonotype was observed a handful of times. The genes are TRBV2 and TRBJ2-1, with D possibly TRBD1 on 6 matching bases. The CDR3 covers 17 residues. Germline V gene lookup returns CDR1 SNHLY and CDR2 FYNNEI. Trimming shortened V by 0 bases and J by 3 bases, and 15 bases separated the two germline ends. Here the CDR3 reads CASSEAHHKGDYNEQFF. The CDR3 DNA is TGTGCCAGCAGTGAAGCGCACCACAAGGGGGACTACAATGAGCAGTTCTTC.

This chain joins TRBV4-1 and TRBJ2-7; TRBD2 is a possible D gene (6 bases). V lost 4 bases and J 1 base, leaving 14 bases between the germline ends. The germline gives CDR1 MGHRA, CDR2 YSYEKL. CDR3 length: 15 residues. In DNA, the CDR3 is TGCGCCAGCAGCCCCTCCGGGGCGGGGTCCTACGAGCAGTACTTC. This gives the protein CASSPSGAGSYEQYF.

On this clonotype: Just one base apart from a much larger clone, this may be a read error. The rearrangement joins TRBV12-3 or TRBV12-4 to TRBJ2-2, with D possibly being TRBD1 or TRBD2 (5 bases each). The CDR3 runs 15 residues. CDR3 in amino acids: CASSLAGPGTGELVF. CDR3 coding DNA: TGTGCCAGCAGTTTAGCGGGCCCAGGGACCGGGGAGCTGGTTTTT.

This clonotype has ten or more counts. The chain uses TRBV20-1 and TRBJ2-1, with 10 bases lining up with TRBD2. Per the germline V gene, CDR1 is DFQATT and CDR2 is SNEGSKA (reference sequence). The CDR3 is 14 residues long. Trimming at V came to 8 bases and at J to 8 bases, leaving 12 bases not matched to a gene. CDR3 protein: CSCRASGRRDEQFF. The CDR3 DNA is TGCAGTTGTCGGGCTAGCGGGAGAAGGGATGAGCAGTTCTTC.

This clonotype was recorded many times. J is TRBJ2-5 and V is TRBV18; D possibly corresponds to TRBD1 (5 bases). This CDR3 has 15 amino acids. The V gene's germline CDR1 is KGHSH and CDR2 LQKENI. Trimming took off 2 bases at V and 5 bases at J, with 15 bases between the two ends. The CDR3: CASSPIQGIGETQYF. CDR3 coding DNA: TGTGCCAGCTCACCAATCCAGGGAATTGGGGAGACCCAGTACTTC.

This clonotype occurred many times. V gene TRBV13 combines with J gene TRBJ1-2; D gene unclear. The V gene lost 5 bases and the J gene lost 0 bases, with 16 bases spanning the gap. The CDR3 is 16 residues long. Germline CDR1 PRHDT, CDR2 FYEKMQ (reference sequence). In DNA, the CDR3 is TGTGCCAGCAGCCCTCTCACGGACCAAGCTAACTATGGCTACACCTTC. Protein product: CASSPLTDQANYGYTF.